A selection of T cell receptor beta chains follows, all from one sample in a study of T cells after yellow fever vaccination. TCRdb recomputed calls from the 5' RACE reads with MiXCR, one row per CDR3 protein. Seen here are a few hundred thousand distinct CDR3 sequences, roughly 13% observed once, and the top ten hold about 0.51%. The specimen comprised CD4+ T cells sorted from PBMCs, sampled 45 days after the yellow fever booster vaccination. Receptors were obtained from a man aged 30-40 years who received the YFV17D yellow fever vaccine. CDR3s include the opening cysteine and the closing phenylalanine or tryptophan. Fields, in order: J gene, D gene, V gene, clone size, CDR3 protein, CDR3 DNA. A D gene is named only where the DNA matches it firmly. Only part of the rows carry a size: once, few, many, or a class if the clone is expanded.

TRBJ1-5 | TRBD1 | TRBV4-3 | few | CASSQEDRGNQPQHF | TGCGCCAGCAGCCAGGAGGACAGGGGGAATCAGCCCCAGCATTTT
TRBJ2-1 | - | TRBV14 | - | CASSQVVVNEQFF | TGTGCCAGCAGCCAAGTTGTGGTGAATGAGCAGTTCTTC
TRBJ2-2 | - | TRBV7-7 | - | CASSFSPASSLVGTGELFF | TGTGCTAGCAGCTTTTCCCCCGCCTCCTCCCTGGTTGGCACCGGGGAGCTGTTTTTT
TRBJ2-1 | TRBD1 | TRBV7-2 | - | CASRRDRGLGEQFF | TGTGCCAGCAGAAGGGACAGGGGACTCGGTGAGCAGTTCTTC
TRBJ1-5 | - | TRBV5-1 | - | CASSPAGGVQPQHF | TGCGCCAGCAGCCCCGCAGGAGGGGTTCAGCCCCAGCATTTT
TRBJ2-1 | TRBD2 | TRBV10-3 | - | CAISGLAGDNEQFF | TGTGCCATCAGTGGACTAGCGGGAGACAATGAGCAGTTCTTC
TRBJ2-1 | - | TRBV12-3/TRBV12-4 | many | CASSHPRGEGYNEQFF | TGTGCCAGCAGCCACCCTAGGGGTGAGGGCTACAATGAGCAGTTCTTC
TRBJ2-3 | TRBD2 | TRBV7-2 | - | CASSSRGGRGSDTQYF | TGTGCCAGCAGCTCCCGGGGGGGGCGAGGATCAGATACGCAGTATTTT
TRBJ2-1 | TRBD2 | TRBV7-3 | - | CASSLQAGGVGEQFF | TGTGCCAGCAGCTTACAGGCGGGAGGAGTTGGCGAGCAGTTCTTC
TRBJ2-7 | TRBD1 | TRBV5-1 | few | CASSLSATGPNYEQYF | TGCGCCAGCAGCCTGTCAGCGACAGGGCCGAACTACGAGCAGTACTTC
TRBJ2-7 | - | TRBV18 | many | CASSPQGSYEQYF | TGTGCCAGCTCGCCGCAGGGCTCCTACGAGCAGTACTTC
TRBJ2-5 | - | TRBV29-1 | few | CSVWLVEETQYF | TGCAGCGTTTGGCTAGTCGAAGAGACCCAGTACTTC
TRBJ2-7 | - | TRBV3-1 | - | CASSPRWDKPYEQYF | TGTGCCAGCAGCCCTCGATGGGACAAGCCCTACGAGCAGTACTTC
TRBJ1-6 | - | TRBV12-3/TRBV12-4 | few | CASSQGINSPLHF | TGTGCCAGCAGTCAGGGGATTAATTCACCCCTCCACTTT
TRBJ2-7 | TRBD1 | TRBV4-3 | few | CASSRGDRVGYEQYF | TGCGCCAGCAGCCGAGGGGACAGGGTGGGCTACGAGCAGTACTTC
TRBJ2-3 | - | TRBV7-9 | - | CASLTGVSGTDTQYF | TGTGCCAGCCTAACCGGGGTGTCGGGCACAGATACGCAGTATTTT
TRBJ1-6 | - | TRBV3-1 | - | CASSQAGDSAYSPLHF | TGTGCCAGCAGCCAAGCTGGGGATTCGGCTTATTCACCCCTCCACTTT
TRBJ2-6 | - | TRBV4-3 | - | CASSIGQGSGANVLTF | TGCGCCAGCAGCATAGGGCAGGGTTCCGGGGCCAACGTCCTGACTTTC
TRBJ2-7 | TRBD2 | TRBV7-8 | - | CASSLRLAGPYEQYF | TGTGCCAGCAGCTTAAGACTAGCGGGACCCTACGAGCAGTACTTC
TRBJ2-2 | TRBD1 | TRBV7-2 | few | CASSLPTTGPGELFF | TGTGCCAGCAGCTTACCCACGACAGGGCCCGGGGAGCTGTTTTTT
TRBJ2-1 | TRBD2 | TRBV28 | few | CASIAGEKLNEQFF | TGTGCCAGTATAGCGGGAGAGAAGTTAAATGAGCAGTTCTTC
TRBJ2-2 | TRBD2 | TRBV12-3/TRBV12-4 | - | CASRGGSFRTGELFF | TGTGCCAGCAGGGGCGGGAGCTTTCGCACCGGGGAGCTGTTTTTT
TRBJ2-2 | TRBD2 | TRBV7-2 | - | CASSPRLAGTGELFF | TGTGCCAGCAGCCCGAGACTAGCGGGAACCGGGGAGCTGTTTTTT
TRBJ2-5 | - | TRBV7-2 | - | CASSSGGRETQYF | TGTGCCAGCAGTTCGGGTGGTAGAGAGACCCAGTACTTC
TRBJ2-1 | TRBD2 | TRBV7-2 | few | CASSTSENNEQFF | TGTGCCAGCAGTACTAGCGAAAACAATGAGCAGTTCTTC
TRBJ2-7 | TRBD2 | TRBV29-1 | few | CSVDGGGEQYF | TGCAGCGTTGACGGCGGGGGGGAGCAGTACTTC
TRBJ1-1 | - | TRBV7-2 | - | CASSLGDRRSTEAFF | TGTGCCAGCAGCTTAGGTGACAGGAGGTCCACTGAAGCTTTCTTT
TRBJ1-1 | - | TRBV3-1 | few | CASRWGFREGEAFF | TGTGCCAGCAGATGGGGGTTCAGGGAGGGAGAAGCTTTCTTT
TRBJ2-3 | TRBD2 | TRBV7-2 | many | CASRGVGDTQYF | TGTGCCAGCCGGGGGGTCGGGGATACGCAGTATTTT
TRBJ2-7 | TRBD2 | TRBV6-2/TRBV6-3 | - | CASSSLRVTGGRRNEQYF | TGTGCCAGCAGTTCCCTCCGGGTGACGGGAGGGCGTCGCAACGAGCAGTACTTC
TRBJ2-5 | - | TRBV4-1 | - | CASSQAGYAETQYF | TGCGCCAGCAGCCAAGCGGGGTATGCAGAGACCCAGTACTTC
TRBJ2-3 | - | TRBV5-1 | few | CASTPMAGTDTQYF | TGCGCCAGCACCCCTATGGCGGGAACAGATACGCAGTATTTT
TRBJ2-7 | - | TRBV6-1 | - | CASSSTPHLSPTRAEQYF | TGTGCCAGCAGTAGCACACCCCACCTTTCTCCTACAAGGGCCGAGCAGTACTTC
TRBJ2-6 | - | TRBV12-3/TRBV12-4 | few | CASSPAFFSGANVLTF | TGTGCCAGCAGCCCAGCGTTTTTCTCTGGGGCCAACGTCCTGACTTTC
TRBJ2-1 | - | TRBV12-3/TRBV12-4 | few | CATQFGQGLNMAQFF | TGTGCCACCCAGTTTGGGCAGGGGCTTAATATGGCGCAGTTCTTC
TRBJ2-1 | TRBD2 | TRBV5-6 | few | CASSLGPGLAGGHNEQFF | TGTGCCAGCAGCTTGGGGCCTGGGCTAGCGGGAGGGCACAATGAGCAGTTCTTC
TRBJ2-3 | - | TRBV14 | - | CASSQQLGDAEEYF | TGTGCCAGCAGCCAACAACTCGGGGACGCGGAAGAGTATTTT
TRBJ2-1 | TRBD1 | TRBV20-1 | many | CRAQGTAGNEQFF | TGCAGGGCACAAGGGACAGCCGGCAATGAGCAGTTCTTC
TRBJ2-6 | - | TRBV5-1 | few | CASSLGTTGANVLTF | TGCGCCAGCAGCTTGGGGACTACTGGGGCCAACGTCCTGACTTTC
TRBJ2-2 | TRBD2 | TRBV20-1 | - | CSAAGGSASTGELFF | TGCAGTGCGGCGGGCGGGAGTGCGAGCACCGGGGAGCTGTTTTTT
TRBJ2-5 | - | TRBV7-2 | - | CASTNRRGETQYF | TGTGCCAGCACCAATCGCCGGGGGGAGACCCAGTACTTC
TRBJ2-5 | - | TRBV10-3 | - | CAISEGGVLEETQYF | TGTGCCATCAGTGAAGGGGGGGTCTTGGAAGAGACCCAGTACTTC
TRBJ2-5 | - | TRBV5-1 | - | CASSRTREETQYF | TGCGCCAGCAGCCGTACAAGGGAAGAGACCCAGTACTTC
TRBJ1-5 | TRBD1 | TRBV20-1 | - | CSVRQGLSQPQHF | TGCAGTGTTCGACAGGGGTTGTCTCAGCCCCAGCATTTT
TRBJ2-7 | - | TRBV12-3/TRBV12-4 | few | CASSLTPGGHVYEQYF | TGTGCCAGCAGTTTGACCCCCGGGGGACACGTTTACGAGCAGTACTTC
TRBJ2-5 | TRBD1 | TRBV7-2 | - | CASSPTGARETQYF | TGTGCCAGCAGTCCGACAGGGGCCCGTGAGACCCAGTACTTC
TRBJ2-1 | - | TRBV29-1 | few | CSVGSSYNEQFF | TGCAGCGTTGGGAGCTCCTACAATGAGCAGTTCTTC
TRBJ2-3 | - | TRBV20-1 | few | CSASSGESGDTQYF | TGCAGTGCTAGCTCGGGGGAAAGTGGAGATACGCAGTATTTT
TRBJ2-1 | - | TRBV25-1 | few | CASSTPRGQFF | TGTGCCAGCTCCACTCCACGTGGGCAGTTCTTC
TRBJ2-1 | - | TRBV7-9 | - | CASSLETAYNEQFF | TGTGCCAGCAGCTTAGAGACTGCCTACAATGAGCAGTTCTTC
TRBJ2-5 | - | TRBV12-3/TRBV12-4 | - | CASSLSVSKTQYF | TGTGCCAGCAGTTTAAGTGTCTCGAAGACCCAGTACTTC
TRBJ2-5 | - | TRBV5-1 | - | CASSFGQNQETQYF | TGCGCCAGCAGCTTTGGACAGAACCAAGAGACCCAGTACTTC
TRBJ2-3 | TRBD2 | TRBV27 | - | CASAPIPSGSTDTQYF | TGTGCCAGCGCGCCAATCCCTAGCGGGAGCACAGATACGCAGTATTTT
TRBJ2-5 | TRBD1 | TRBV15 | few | CATSRFPTGASRETQYF | TGTGCCACCAGCAGATTTCCGACAGGGGCGTCCAGGGAGACCCAGTACTTC
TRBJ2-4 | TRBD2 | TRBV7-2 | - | CASSLGSGRGKNIQYF | TGTGCCAGCAGCTTGGGCAGCGGGAGGGGCAAAAACATTCAGTACTTC
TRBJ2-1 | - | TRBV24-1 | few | CATGTTGSSEQFF | TGTGCCACCGGAACCACAGGGTCAAGTGAGCAGTTCTTC
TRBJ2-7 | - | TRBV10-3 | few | CAISDLVAGPQGYEQYF | TGTGCCATCAGTGATTTGGTCGCGGGCCCCCAGGGCTACGAGCAGTACTTC